A single sample gave rise to the 31 T cell receptor beta chains below, sequenced in a study of T cell responses to AZD1222 COVID-19 vaccine. Only in-frame clones appear in the TCRdb table, and some are missing; sequencing was by immunoSEQ multiplex PCR. The table shows approximately 120,000 clones, with approximately 90% occurring only once. Sequenced material: peripheral blood, taken on day 0 of AZD1222 vaccination. Every receptor here comes from an adult in good health.

The table lists this clone with a count of one. V and J are TRBV2 and TRBJ1-6, with D maybe TRBD1 (5 bases). CDR1 is SNHLY and CDR2 is FYNNEI in the germline V gene. Trimming removed 6 bases at V and 6 bases at J, with 12 bases between. The CDR3 is 14 residues long. The CDR3 loop is CASSLDSFNSPLHF. CDR3 coding DNA: TGTGCCAGCAGCCTCGACAGTTTTAATTCACCCCTCCACTTT.

The chain employs TRBV7-9 and TRBJ2-3; perhaps TRBD1 as D (6 bases). The V gene lost 3 bases and the J gene lost 3 bases, with 10 bases spanning the gap. The CDR3 covers 14 residues. The germline CDR1 and CDR2 sequences are SEHNR and FQNEAQ (reference sequence). CDR3 bases: TGTGCCAGCAGCTTGGATCAGGGGACAGATACGCAGTATTTT. Protein product: CASSLDQGTDTQYF.

The rearrangement joins TRBV11-2 to TRBJ1-2; weak D call: TRBD1 (6 bases). This CDR3 has 15 amino acids. From germline, CDR1 is SGHAT and CDR2 FQNNGV. The V end was cut by 5 bases, the J end by 2 bases, with 15 bases between. CDR3 residues: CASSPLRGANYGYTF. Here the CDR3 DNA reads TGTGCCAGCAGCCCCCTACGGGGGGCGAACTATGGCTACACCTTC. The full variable domain, with the rest looked up from reference TRBV11-2 and TRBJ1-2, is EAGVAQSPRYKIIEKRQSVAFWCNPISGHATLYWYQQILGQGPKLLIQFQNNGVVDDSQLPKDRFSAERLKGVDSTLKIQPAKLEDSAVYLCASSPLRGANYGYTFGSGTRLTVV.

Comment on this clone: Its ends do not fully match the called genes, so a read error is possible. The chain joins TRBV5-1 to TRBJ1-1; 8 bases line up with TRBD1. CDR3 length: 14 amino acids. The germline V gene encodes CDR1 SGHRS and CDR2 YFSETQ. CDR3: CASSLAGGAGGIKF. DNA of the CDR3: TGCGCCAGCAGCTTGGCCGGAGGGGCAGGGGGCATCAAATTT.

The rearrangement joins TRBV5-1 to TRBJ2-3; D is possibly TRBD1 (5 bases). V was trimmed by 2 bases and J by 0 bases, leaving 10 bases between them. Germline V gene data show CDR1 as SGHRS and CDR2 as YFSETQ. The CDR3 is 15 residues long. In DNA form, the CDR3 reads TGCGCCAGCAGCTTACAGGCTTCTAGCACAGATACGCAGTATTTT. Translation: CASSLQASSTDTQYF.

The chain carries TRBV7-2 and TRBJ1-1; D is ambiguous. Trimming pared 5 bases from V and 0 bases from J, leaving 7 bases between. CDR1 SGHTA and CDR2 FQGNSA come from the germline V gene. This CDR3 has 13 amino acids. In nucleotides, the CDR3 is TGTGCCAGCAGCCCCCAAATGAACACTGAAGCTTTCTTT. It encodes CASSPQMNTEAFF.

V is TRBV5-1 and J is TRBJ2-2; 13 bases are a match to TRBD2. Germline CDR1 reads SGHRS; CDR2 reads YFSETQ. The CDR3 extends over 16 amino acids. V shed 4 bases, J shed 4 bases, and the junction held 4 bases outside the gene matches. The CDR3 nucleotides read TGCGCCAGCAGCAGAAGACTAGCGGGGGGCACCGGGGAGCTGTTTTTT. Amino acids: CASSRRLAGGTGELFF.

This chain joins TRBV2 and TRBJ2-5; 8 nucleotides align to TRBD2. Germline CDR1 reads SNHLY; CDR2 reads FYNNEI. The CDR3 has 13 residues. After removal of 8 bases from V and 1 base from J, the junction contained 3 bases not matched to a gene. The CDR3 sequence is CASALAGQETQYF. The DNA for the CDR3 is TGTGCCAGCGCCCTAGCGGGCCAAGAGACCCAGTACTTC.

The chain is built from TRBV6-5 and TRBJ1-5; D uncertain. The CDR3 extends over 15 amino acids. CDR1 MNHEY and CDR2 SVGAGI come from the germline V gene. V shed 7 bases and J shed 0 bases, with 13 bases lying between them. CDR3 residues: CASKGRDYSNQPQHF. The CDR3 region has the DNA TGTGCCAGCAAAGGCCGGGATTATAGCAATCAGCCCCAGCATTTT.

Ten or more counts support this clone. This chain joins TRBV4-2 and TRBJ1-6, with D hard to call. CDR1 LGHNA and CDR2 YNFKEQ come from the germline V gene. V was cut by 4 bases and J by 9 bases, with 16 bases left in between. The CDR3 is 15 amino acids. CDR3 in DNA: TGTGCCAGCAGCCCGCGGCCTGACTCGGCTTCACCCCTCCACTTT. Its translation: CASSPRPDSASPLHF.

The chain uses TRBV5-1 and TRBJ2-5; the match to TRBD2 covers 14 bases. V lost 8 bases and J lost 1; bases outside the gene matches: 4. The CDR3 length is 15 residues. Germline CDR1 is SGHRS and CDR2 is YFSETQ. The CDR3 protein is CARGTSGGIQETQYF. The DNA for the CDR3 is TGCGCCAGGGGGACTAGCGGGGGCATCCAAGAGACCCAGTACTTC.

V usage is TRBV7-2 and J usage is TRBJ2-5, with D perhaps being TRBD1 or TRBD2 (5 bases each). The CDR3 is made up of 13 amino acids. The V end lost 1 base, the J end lost 10 bases, and 13 bases lay between the germline ends. Germline CDR1 reads SGHTA; CDR2 reads FQGNSA. CDR3 amino acids: CASSLGGYRDQYF. The CDR3 coding sequence is TGTGCCAGCAGCTTAGGGGGGTACCGGGACCAGTACTTC. The full variable domain, completed using reference TRBV7-2 and TRBJ2-5, is GAGVSQSPSNKVTEKGKDVELRCDPISGHTALYWYRQSLGQGLEFLIYFQGNSAPDKSGLPSDRFSAERTGGSVSTLTIQRTQQEDSAVYLCASSLGGYRDQYFGPGTRLLVL.

This chain links TRBV5-1 with TRBJ2-3, with 9 bases that match TRBD1. The CDR3 length is 15 residues. V was pared by 4 bases and J by 4 bases, with 7 bases of the junction left unmatched. Per the germline V gene, CDR1 is SGHRS and CDR2 is YFSETQ. In DNA form, the CDR3 reads TGCGCCAGCAGCCTACCGGGACAGGGCGCAGATACGCAGTATTTT. Its protein product is CASSLPGQGADTQYF.

The J gene is TRBJ2-5, the V gene TRBV7-2; D ambiguous. Germline V gene lookup returns CDR1 SGHTA and CDR2 FQGNSA. The CDR3 runs 11 residues. Between the trimmed V and J ends, which lost 5 bases and 5 bases, there was a span of 6 bases. The CDR3 coding sequence is TGTGCCAGCAGCCCCGCGGAGACCCAGTACTTC. Translation gives CASSPAETQYF.

This clone occurred once. This chain uses TRBV5-6 with TRBJ1-1, with D unresolved. Trimming took 4 bases from V and 1 from J, leaving 17 bases between them. The CDR3 covers 16 residues. Germline-derived CDR1 and CDR2 are SGHDT and YYEEEE. The CDR3 coding sequence is TGTGCCAGCAGCCGGAGGGCGCACGTGGAGAACACTGAAGCTTTCTTT. Translation: CASSRRAHVENTEAFF. Using reference TRBV5-6 and TRBJ1-1 for the parts outside the CDR3, the full variable domain is DAGVTQSPTHLIKTRGQQVTLRCSPKSGHDTVSWYQQALGQGPQFIFQYYEEEERQRGNFPDRFSGHQFPNYSSELNVNALLLGDSALYLCASSRRAHVENTEAFFGQGTRLTVV.

V is TRBV7-6 and J is TRBJ2-5; 12 bases are shared with TRBD2. The V segment lost 5 bases and the J segment 5 bases; nucleotides outside the gene matches: 24. Germline CDR1 is SGHVS and CDR2 is FNYEAQ. The CDR3 has 21 residues. For the CDR3, the DNA is TGTGCCAGCAGCCCCCCACCAATTTTACTAGCGGGGGGACCTCCATTCGAGACCCAGTACTTC. This encodes CASSPPPILLAGGPPFETQYF.

The V call is TRBV11-2, the J call TRBJ2-7; a weak D match, TRBD1 (6 bases). The CDR3 is made up of 13 amino acids. V was trimmed by 3 bases and J by 6 bases, leaving 12 bases between them. Germline CDR1 and CDR2: SGHAT and FQNNGV. CDR3 sequence (DNA): TGTGCCAGCAGCTTTGGGCAGGGGAGCGAGCAGTACTTC. This codes for CASSFGQGSEQYF.

V usage is TRBV7-3 and J usage is TRBJ1-1; weak D call: TRBD1 (6 bases). CDR1 and CDR2 from the germline V gene are SGHTA and FQGTGA. V was pared by 6 bases and J by 0 bases, with 17 bases between. The CDR3 is 16 residues long. Here the CDR3 reads CASRDGQQILNTEAFF. The CDR3 coding sequence is TGTGCCAGCAGAGACGGACAGCAAATTTTGAACACTGAAGCTTTCTTT.

The chain joins TRBV12-3 or TRBV12-4 to TRBJ2-3; no definite D call. Trimming removed 3 bases from V and 3 bases from J, with 7 bases in between. CDR3 length equals 13 residues. Written as DNA, the CDR3 is TGTGCCAGCAGTTTCCTAGGAACAGATACGCAGTATTTT. Amino acid sequence: CASSFLGTDTQYF.

The gene calls are TRBV3-1 (or the pseudogene TRBV3-2) and TRBJ2-5; TRBD1 aligns across 8 bases. The CDR3 totals 16 residues. Trimming removed 4 bases from V and 7 bases from J; junction bases left unmatched: 14. The germline V gene encodes CDR1 LGHDT and CDR2 YNNKEL (reference sequence). The CDR3 here is CASSPNSTGGIGTQYF. The CDR3 nucleotides are TGTGCCAGCAGCCCTAACTCCACAGGGGGTATAGGGACCCAGTACTTC.

The chain uses TRBV5-1 and TRBJ2-2, with TRBD1 as a possible D gene (7 bases). CDR1 is SGHRS, CDR2 YFSETQ, per germline. V shed 0 bases and J shed 0 bases, with 9 bases lying between them. This CDR3 is built from 16 residues. For the CDR3, the DNA is TGCGCCAGCAGCTTGGGCGGGACAGCGAACACCGGGGAGCTGTTTTTT. It translates to CASSLGGTANTGELFF.

V is TRBV23-1 and J is TRBJ2-3, with TRBD1 as a possible D gene (5 bases). TRBV23-1 is classed as an ORF, of uncertain function. The CDR3 runs 11 residues. V was pared by 11 bases and J by 7 bases, with 13 bases between. The CDR3 DNA reads as TGCGCCGTGCCGCAGGGATATACGCAGTATTTT. Its translation: CAVPQGYTQYF.

Only a few counts were recorded for this clone. The chain carries TRBV4-2 and TRBJ2-1, with D unclear. Looked up from germline, CDR1 is LGHNA and CDR2 is YNFKEQ. This CDR3 comprises 15 residues. The germline V and J ends were trimmed by 3 bases and 3 bases, with 12 bases remaining between them. As DNA, the CDR3 is TGTGCCAGCAGCCAGAGCCCCGATGACTACAATGAGCAGTTCTTC. Residues: CASSQSPDDYNEQFF.

This clone was seen once. J is TRBJ1-1 and V is TRBV30; 8 nucleotides align to TRBD1. V was pared by 4 bases and J by 4 bases, with 2 bases of the junction left unmatched. This CDR3 is built from 12 residues. Germline V gives CDR1 GTSNPN, CDR2 SVGIG (reference sequence). This chain's CDR3 is CAWNRGGTEAFF. CDR3 nucleotide sequence: TGTGCCTGGAACAGGGGGGGCACTGAAGCTTTCTTT.

The V and J genes are TRBV6-1 and TRBJ1-4; tentative D call: TRBD1 (5 bases). There are 15 residues in the CDR3. V lost 2 bases, J lost 8 bases, and 15 bases lay in between. From germline, CDR1 is MNHNS and CDR2 SASEGT. The DNA of the CDR3 is TGTGCCAGCAGTGAATTCGGGGGTATGGGAGAAAAACTGTTTTTT. This sequence encodes CASSEFGGMGEKLFF.

This sequence joins TRBV29-1 and TRBJ2-7; TRBD2 agrees at 13 bases. The J segment lost 4 bases and the V segment lost 7 bases, leaving 7 bases of the junction unmatched. The germline CDR1 and CDR2 sequences are SQVTM and ANQGSEA. This CDR3 is 14 amino acids long. Written as DNA, the CDR3 is TGCAGCGCCGGACTAGCGGGAGAATTGTACGAGCAGTACTTC. It translates to CSAGLAGELYEQYF.

The rearrangement joins TRBV29-1 to TRBJ1-4, with 8 bases matching TRBD1. This CDR3 spans 13 amino acids. J was trimmed by 7 bases and V by 7 bases; bases with no gene match: 8. CDR1 is SQVTM, CDR2 ANQGSEA, per germline. CDR3 residues: CSARQGTGEKLFF. The CDR3 nucleotides read TGCAGCGCAAGACAGGGGACGGGTGAAAAACTGTTTTTT.

The CDR3, as DNA: TGCAGTGCTAGTAGTAGCTACGAGCAGTACTTC. This encodes CSASSSYEQYF. This chain uses TRBV20-1 with TRBJ2-7, with no clear D. Germline V lookup: CDR1 DFQATT, CDR2 SNEGSKA (reference sequence). V was trimmed by 3 bases and J by 3 bases, leaving 6 bases between them. This CDR3 spans 11 amino acids.

This rearrangement joins TRBV30 to TRBJ1-3; D is possibly TRBD1 (5 bases). Between the trimmed V and J ends, which lost 4 bases and 2 bases, there was a span of 6 bases. Germline V gives CDR1 GTSNPN, CDR2 SVGIG (reference sequence). This CDR3 region has 12 residues. Here the CDR3 reads CAWTRAGNTIYF. CDR3 coding DNA: TGTGCCTGGACCAGGGCTGGAAACACCATATATTTT.

The rearrangement uses TRBV29-1 and TRBJ2-1, with TRBD2 as a possible D gene (6 bases). Trimming stripped 6 bases from V and 9 bases from J, with 15 bases between. CDR3 size: 12 residues. The germline V gene has CDR1 SQVTM and CDR2 ANQGSEA. In DNA, the CDR3 is TGCAGCGTGCGGGAAGACTTGGGTGAGCAGTTCTTC. This gives the protein CSVREDLGEQFF.

The chain recombines TRBV18 with TRBJ2-2; 7 bases fit TRBD2. The CDR3 is made up of 16 amino acids. The trim removed 3 bases at V and 1 base at J, leaving 5 bases unmatched. Germline V gives CDR1 KGHSH, CDR2 LQKENI. CDR3 sequence: CASSPAGERNTGELFF. DNA for the CDR3: TGTGCCAGCTCACCCGCGGGGGAAAGGAACACCGGGGAGCTGTTTTTT.